These 22 T cell receptor beta chains came from one sample sequenced in a study of cytomegalovirus exposure and HLA in healthy donors. The PCR employed 60 Vbeta primers together with 13 Jbeta primers. The method was immunoSEQ multiplex PCR; TCRdb's version includes in-frame clones alone and lacks a portion of them. The sample includes roughly 140,000 clones, about 85% of them seen just once. Specimen: PBMCs. These TCRs come from a woman between 18 and 30 years old in good health and CMV-seronegative.

The chain couples TRBV9 to TRBJ2-3; 11 bases match TRBD2. V dropped 2 bases and J dropped 2; count of bases not matched to a gene: 13. Per the germline V gene, CDR1 is SGDLS and CDR2 is YYNGEE. The CDR3 has 19 amino acids. This chain's CDR3 is CASSVSSGRLTGSTDTQYF. CDR3 bases: TGTGCCAGCAGCGTCTCTAGCGGGAGGTTGACAGGCTCCACAGATACGCAGTATTTT.

This sequence joins TRBV30 and TRBJ1-3; TRBD1 matches at 9 bases. The CDR3 runs to 21 residues. The germline V gene encodes CDR1 GTSNPN and CDR2 SVGIG (reference sequence). V dropped 3 bases and J dropped 2; count of bases not matched to a gene: 23. CDR3 sequence (DNA): TGTGCCTGGAGCTTACGACCGGGACAGGGAAGGGGGACATTCGCTGGAAACACCATATATTTT. Protein: CAWSLRPGQGRGTFAGNTIYF. Complete variable domain (other parts from reference TRBV30 and TRBJ1-3): SQTIHQWPATLVQPVGSPLSLECTVEGTSNPNLYWYRQAAGRGLQLLFYSVGIGQISSEVPQNLSASRPQDRQFILSSKKLLLSDSGFYLCAWSLRPGQGRGTFAGNTIYFGEGSWLTVV.

The chain is built from TRBV28 and TRBJ1-3; TRBD1 agrees at 8 bases. The length of the CDR3 is 15 residues. Germline CDR1 is MDHEN and CDR2 is SYDVKM. V dropped 2 bases and J dropped 9; count of bases not matched to a gene: 9. CDR3 DNA: TGTGCCAGCAGTTTACCTGGACAGGGTAGGAGCACCATATATTTT. Translating gives CASSLPGQGRSTIYF.

The rearrangement links TRBV10-1 to TRBJ2-1; D possibly corresponds to TRBD2 (5 bases). Germline CDR1 is WNHNN and CDR2 is SYGVQD (reference sequence). The V end lost 5 bases, the J end lost 9 bases, and 23 bases lay between the germline ends. This CDR3 has 16 residues. The CDR3 here is CASSSNSDSLGGEQFF. The CDR3 DNA sequence: TGCGCCAGCAGTTCAAACTCGGACTCGCTAGGTGGTGAGCAGTTCTTC.

The chain couples TRBV30 to TRBJ1-4; D gene uncertain. V was trimmed by 8 bases and J by 0 bases, leaving 13 bases between them. This CDR3 region has 14 residues. The germline gives CDR1 GTSNPN, CDR2 SVGIG (reference sequence). DNA for the CDR3: TGTGCCCGGGGAAGTCAAGCAACTAATGAAAAACTGTTTTTT. It specifies CARGSQATNEKLFF.

CDR3 in DNA: TGTGCCAGCGCAGTGTTGCACGGAAACACCATATATTTT. This encodes CASAVLHGNTIYF. The chain employs TRBV6-5 and TRBJ1-3; D unclear. The CDR3 runs 13 residues. V lost 8 bases and J 4 bases, leaving 12 bases between the germline ends. Germline CDR1 MNHEY, CDR2 SVGAGI.

This chain joins TRBV7-8 and TRBJ1-2; D is ambiguous. CDR1 and CDR2 (germline): SGHVS, FQNEAQ. Trimming stripped 1 base from V and 7 bases from J, with 10 bases between. CDR3 length equals 13 residues. The CDR3, as DNA: TGTGCCAGCAGCTTAGGGTCCCACGGTGGCTACACCTTC. This codes for CASSLGSHGGYTF.

Turning to this clone: A read error may account for a junction end that differs from germline. CDR3 protein: CASSSPAASGNTIYF. CDR3 coding DNA: TGTGCCAGCTCATCACCAGCGGCATCTGGAAACACCATATATTTT. The rearrangement joins TRBV18 to TRBJ1-3; D uncertain. The CDR3 is made up of 15 amino acids. Germline loops: CDR1 KGHSH, CDR2 LQKENI.

This clone was picked up a small number of times. The V call is TRBV15, the J call TRBJ2-3, with D unresolved. V lost 0 bases and J 2 bases, leaving 15 bases between the germline ends. The CDR3 loop spans 17 amino acids. Germline V gives CDR1 LNHNV, CDR2 YYDKDF (reference sequence). CDR3 loop: CATSRDSSFSFTDTQYF. The CDR3 region has the DNA TGTGCCACCAGCAGAGATAGCTCCTTCTCCTTCACAGATACGCAGTATTTT.

A few counts support this clone. The chain recombines TRBV10-2 with TRBJ2-7; D may be TRBD2 (5 bases). V was clipped by 2 bases and J by 2 bases, with 13 bases between them. Per the germline V gene, CDR1 is WSHSY and CDR2 is SAAADI. This CDR3 comprises 15 residues. The CDR3 protein is CASSEGGRTTYEQYF. In DNA, the CDR3 is TGCGCCAGCAGTGAGGGAGGCAGAACGACCTACGAGCAGTACTTC.

The chain combines TRBV7-2 with TRBJ1-5; 9 bases map to TRBD1. This CDR3 spans 14 amino acids. From germline, CDR1 is SGHTA and CDR2 FQGNSA. J was trimmed by 7 bases and V by 2 bases; bases with no gene match: 3. In DNA, the CDR3 is TGTGCCAGCAGCTTACAACAGGGGGCGCAGCCCCAGCATTTT. This sequence encodes CASSLQQGAQPQHF.

This rearrangement joins TRBV19 to TRBJ2-1; 8 bases match TRBD1. CDR1 is LNHDA and CDR2 is SQIVND in the germline V gene (reference sequence). The CDR3 is made up of 15 amino acids. With V trimmed by 4 bases and J by 8 bases, 10 bases remained unmatched. The CDR3 DNA reads TGTGCCAGTAGTAACACCGGGACAGGCCTCGATGAGCAGTTCTTC. It yields the protein CASSNTGTGLDEQFF.

This chain joins TRBV25-1 and TRBJ2-3; tentatively, D is TRBD1 (6 bases). V was cut by 8 bases and J by 8 bases, with 14 bases left in between. The CDR3 is 12 residues long. CDR1 is MGHDK and CDR2 is SYGVNS in the germline V gene. As DNA, the CDR3 is TGTGCCAGCGGGGGCCCCCCCGTTACGCAGTATTTT. The encoded protein is CASGGPPVTQYF.

V and J are TRBV28 and TRBJ2-7; 10 positions match TRBD1. Losses at the gene ends were 3 bases for V and 6 bases for J; bases not matched to a gene: 11. Germline V gene sequence: CDR1 MDHEN, CDR2 SYDVKM. CDR3 length equals 16 residues. This CDR3 reads CASSFKGGTGEGEQYF. CDR3 bases: TGTGCCAGCAGTTTCAAGGGAGGGACAGGGGAGGGCGAGCAGTACTTC.

The rearrangement joins TRBV28 to TRBJ1-5; D perhaps matches TRBD1 (6 bases). V gave up 1 base and J gave up 10 bases, with 14 bases separating them. This CDR3 contains 14 residues. Germline lookup yields CDR1 MDHEN and CDR2 SYDVKM. DNA for the CDR3: TGTGCCAGCAGTTTATCGGGACACGGTCGCCCCCAGCATTTT. Residues: CASSLSGHGRPQHF.

The V call is TRBV6-1, the J call TRBJ1-1; D remains unclear. This CDR3 has 12 residues. Trimming took off 2 bases at V and 8 bases at J, with 9 bases between the two ends. CDR1 is MNHNS, CDR2 SASEGT, per germline. The CDR3 spells CASSERAGEAFF. As DNA, the CDR3 is TGTGCCAGCAGTGAACGGGCGGGGGAAGCTTTCTTT.

The chain couples TRBV18 to TRBJ2-3; TRBD2 is a possible D gene (6 bases). V lost 3 bases and J 5 bases, leaving 6 bases between the germline ends. This CDR3 is built from 12 residues. Germline V gene data show CDR1 as KGHSH and CDR2 as LQKENI. The CDR3 sequence is CASSPGGDTQYF. In nucleotides, the CDR3 is TGTGCCAGCTCACCGGGGGGAGATACGCAGTATTTT.

V and J are TRBV28 and TRBJ1-5, with TRBD1 matching over 7 bases. The CDR3 has 15 amino acids. V gave up 6 bases and J gave up 4 bases; unmatched junction bases: 9. Germline V gene sequence: CDR1 MDHEN, CDR2 SYDVKM. This CDR3 is CASRKQGIQNQPQHF. DNA of the CDR3: TGTGCCAGCAGAAAACAGGGGATCCAAAATCAGCCCCAGCATTTT.

The chain combines TRBV4-1 with TRBJ2-7; TRBD2 aligns across 9 bases. CDR1 is MGHRA, CDR2 YSYEKL, per germline. J was trimmed by 2 bases and V by 7 bases; bases with no gene match: 6. There are 14 residues in the CDR3. The CDR3: CASTLVAGAYEQYF. The DNA for the CDR3 is TGCGCCAGCACCTTAGTAGCGGGAGCCTACGAGCAGTACTTC.

This clone occurred once. CDR3 bases: TGCGCCAGCAGTTTTCCTAGCAGCGAGCAGTACTTC. This gives the protein CASSFPSSEQYF. The chain carries TRBV4-3 and TRBJ2-7; TRBD2 is a possible D gene (5 bases). V was shortened by 6 bases and J by 6 bases, with 12 bases between the two germline ends. Germline V gene data show CDR1 as LGHNA and CDR2 as YSLEER. This CDR3 region has 12 residues.

The chain carries TRBV4-2 and TRBJ2-7; 9 bases are shared with TRBD1. The CDR3 length is 15 residues. Per germline, CDR1 LGHNA and CDR2 YNFKEQ. V was clipped by 4 bases and J by 5 bases; unmatched bases: 9. The CDR3 region is CASSLPGQGTDEQYF. The CDR3 DNA reads as TGTGCCAGCAGCCTTCCGGGACAGGGTACCGACGAGCAGTACTTC.

This clone was observed once. The CDR3 reads CASSYKIASGGKYEQYF. The CDR3 region has the DNA TGTGCCAGCAGCTATAAGATCGCGAGCGGGGGCAAATACGAGCAGTACTTC. The chain has TRBV28 and TRBJ2-7, with 8 bases aligning to TRBD2. CDR1 MDHEN and CDR2 SYDVKM come from the germline V gene. The CDR3 runs to 17 residues. Unmatched junction bases numbered 17, after V lost 6 bases and J lost 4 bases.